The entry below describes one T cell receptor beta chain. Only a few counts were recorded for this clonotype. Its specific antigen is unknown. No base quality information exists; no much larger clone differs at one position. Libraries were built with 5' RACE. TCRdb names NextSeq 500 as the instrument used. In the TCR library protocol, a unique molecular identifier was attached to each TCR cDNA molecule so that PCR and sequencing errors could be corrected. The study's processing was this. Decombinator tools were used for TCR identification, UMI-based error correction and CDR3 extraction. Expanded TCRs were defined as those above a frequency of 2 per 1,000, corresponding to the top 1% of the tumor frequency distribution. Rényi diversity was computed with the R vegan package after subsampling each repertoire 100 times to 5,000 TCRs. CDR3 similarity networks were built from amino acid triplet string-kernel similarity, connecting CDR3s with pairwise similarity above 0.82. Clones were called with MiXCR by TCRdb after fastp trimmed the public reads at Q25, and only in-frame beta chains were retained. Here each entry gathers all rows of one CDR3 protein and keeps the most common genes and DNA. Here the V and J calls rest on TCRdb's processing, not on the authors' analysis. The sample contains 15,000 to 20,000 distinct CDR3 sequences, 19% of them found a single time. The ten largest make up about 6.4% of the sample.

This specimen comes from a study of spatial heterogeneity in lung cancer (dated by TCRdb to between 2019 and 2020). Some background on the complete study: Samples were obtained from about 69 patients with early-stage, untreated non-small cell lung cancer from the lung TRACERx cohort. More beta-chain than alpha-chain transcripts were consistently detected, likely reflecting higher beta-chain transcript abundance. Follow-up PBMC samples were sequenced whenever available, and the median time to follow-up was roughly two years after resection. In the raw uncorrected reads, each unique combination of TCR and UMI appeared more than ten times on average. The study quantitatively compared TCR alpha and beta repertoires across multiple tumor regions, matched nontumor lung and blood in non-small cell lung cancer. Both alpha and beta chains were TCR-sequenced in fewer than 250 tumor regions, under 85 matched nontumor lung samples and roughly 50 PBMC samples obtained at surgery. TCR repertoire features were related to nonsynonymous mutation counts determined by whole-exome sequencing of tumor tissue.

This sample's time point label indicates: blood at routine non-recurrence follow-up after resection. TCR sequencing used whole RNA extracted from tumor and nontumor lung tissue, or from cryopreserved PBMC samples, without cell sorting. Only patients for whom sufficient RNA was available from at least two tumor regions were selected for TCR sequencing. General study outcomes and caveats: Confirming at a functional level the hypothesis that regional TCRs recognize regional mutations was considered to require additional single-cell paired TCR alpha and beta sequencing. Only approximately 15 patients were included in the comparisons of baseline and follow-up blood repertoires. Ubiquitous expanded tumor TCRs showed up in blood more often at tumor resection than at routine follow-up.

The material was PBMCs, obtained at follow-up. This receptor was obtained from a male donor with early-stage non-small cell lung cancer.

The nucleotides are TGCAGCGTTCCCCACAGCCAGCATTTT. Translated, it gives CSVPHSQHF. In this chain, TRBV29-1 is recombined with TRBJ1-5, with the D gene too uncertain to name. A distance of 8 bases separates the germline ends of V and J, which lose 5 bases and 12 bases respectively. From its cysteine to its phenylalanine, the CDR3 spans 9 amino acids. Solely the CDR3 DNA is kept, with 27 bases framed from the first base. CDR1 and CDR2, looked up from the germline V gene, are SQVTM and ANQGSEA.